This TCR beta chain derives from a study of T cell responses to AZD1222 COVID-19 vaccine. Notes on the study in general: There were repertoire samples only from the period after the peak T cell response. There were vaccine-associated CD4 TCRs across spike, dominant at 160-218 and 743-854. Targeting of unmutated variant regions was reportedly seen in nearly half of spike-specific TCRs. Just a handful of AZD1222 recipients were seropositive at baseline.

Sequenced by immunoSEQ multiplex PCR; TCRdb stores in-frame clones only, minus some. The table includes some 140,000 clones, 86% detected once. Trimming took 4 bases from V and 0 from J, leaving 17 bases between them. The CDR3 runs 17 residues. CDR1 and CDR2 from the germline V gene are SGHDT and YYEEEE. Note on this clone: Its antigen remains unknown.

The gene calls are TRBV5-6 and TRBJ1-3; D is perhaps TRBD1 (5 bases). The sample was peripheral blood, taken on day 0 of MenACWY control vaccination. This sequence originates from an adult in good health. CDR3 nucleotide sequence: TGTGCCAGCAGCCTCGGGACCGGCAGAAGCTCTGGAAACACCATATATTTT. This codes for CASSLGTGRSSGNTIYF.